This TCR beta chain originates from a study of blood T cell repertoires in COVID-19. Study as a whole: Researchers got acute and convalescent COVID-19 samples from the United States, Italy and Spain.

Enrolled through a virtual design, the participants were between roughly 18 and 90 years of age and came from approximately 25 US areas. Clinical history reported by participants formed the basis on which cohorts were assigned. Per the study methods: Amplifying reference gene primers gave estimates of nucleated cell counts. TCRdb's table, derived via immunoSEQ multiplex PCR, lists solely in-frame clones and lacks some. From that table come the V and J calls and clone size; the DNA was used to work out D and trimming. The table shows fewer than 250,000 clones, with around 87% occurring only once. This clone was seen a single time. Specimen: PBMCs or T cells enriched from blood (not recorded which). The TCR originated in a man aged 25-45 years in a cohort exposed to, infected with or recovered from COVID-19 (not recorded which).

As DNA, the CDR3 is TGCGCCAGCAGTACACTAGCGGGAGGGACGAACGAGCAGTACTTC. Translation gives CASSTLAGGTNEQYF. This rearrangement joins TRBV5-1 to TRBJ2-7; 13 nucleotides align to TRBD2. Losses at the gene ends were 5 bases for V and 5 bases for J; bases not matched to a gene: 7. The V gene's germline CDR1 is SGHRS and CDR2 YFSETQ. This CDR3 comprises 15 residues.